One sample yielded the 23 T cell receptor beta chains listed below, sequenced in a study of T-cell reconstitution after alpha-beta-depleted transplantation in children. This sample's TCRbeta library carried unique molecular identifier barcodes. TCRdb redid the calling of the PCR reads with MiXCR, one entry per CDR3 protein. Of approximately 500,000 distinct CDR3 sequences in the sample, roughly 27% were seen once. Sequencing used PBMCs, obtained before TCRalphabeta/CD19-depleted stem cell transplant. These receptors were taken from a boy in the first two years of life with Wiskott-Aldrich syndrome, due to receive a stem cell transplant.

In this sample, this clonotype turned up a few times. CDR3 sequence reads: CASSLGTVSSYNEQFF. The CDR3 DNA is TGTGCCAGCAGCTTAGGGACGGTGAGCTCCTACAATGAGCAGTTCTTC. The rearrangement uses TRBV11-2 and TRBJ2-1; D ambiguous. V dropped 1 base and J dropped 0 bases, with 10 bases sitting between them. This CDR3 has 16 amino acids. The germline V gene encodes CDR1 SGHAT and CDR2 FQNNGV.

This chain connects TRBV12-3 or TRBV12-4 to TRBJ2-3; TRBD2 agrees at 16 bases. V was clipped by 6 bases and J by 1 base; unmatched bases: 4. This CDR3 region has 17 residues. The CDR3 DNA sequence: TGTGCCAGCAGGGGACTAGCGGGAGGGGGGGGCACAGATACGCAGTATTTT. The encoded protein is CASRGLAGGGGTDTQYF.

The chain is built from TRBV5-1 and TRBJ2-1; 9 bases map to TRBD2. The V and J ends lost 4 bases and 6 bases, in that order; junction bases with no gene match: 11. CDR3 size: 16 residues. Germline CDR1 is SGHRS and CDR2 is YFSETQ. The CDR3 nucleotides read TGCGCCAGCAGCCGAAACTCGGGACTAGCTTTCAATGAGCAGTTCTTC. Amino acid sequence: CASSRNSGLAFNEQFF.

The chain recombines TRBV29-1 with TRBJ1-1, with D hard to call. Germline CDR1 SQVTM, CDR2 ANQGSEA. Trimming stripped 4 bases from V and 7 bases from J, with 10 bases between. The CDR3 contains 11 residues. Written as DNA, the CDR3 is TGCAGCGTTGTCAGTATTCTTGAAGCTTTCTTT. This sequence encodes CSVVSILEAFF.

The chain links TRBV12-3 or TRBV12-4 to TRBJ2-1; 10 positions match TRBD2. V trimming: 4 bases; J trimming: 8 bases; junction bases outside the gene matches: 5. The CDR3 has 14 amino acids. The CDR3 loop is CASSSPSGSHEQFF. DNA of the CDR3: TGTGCCAGCAGTTCCCCTAGCGGGAGCCATGAGCAGTTCTTC.

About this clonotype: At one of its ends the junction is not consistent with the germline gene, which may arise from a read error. This CDR3 reads CSARDLKSQPHHF. CDR3 sequence (DNA): TGCAGTGCTAGAGATCTAAAGAGTCAGCCCCACCATTTT. The chain is built from TRBV20-1 and TRBJ1-5; D is ambiguous. This CDR3 has 13 residues. CDR1 and CDR2 (germline): DFQATT, SNEGSKA (reference sequence).

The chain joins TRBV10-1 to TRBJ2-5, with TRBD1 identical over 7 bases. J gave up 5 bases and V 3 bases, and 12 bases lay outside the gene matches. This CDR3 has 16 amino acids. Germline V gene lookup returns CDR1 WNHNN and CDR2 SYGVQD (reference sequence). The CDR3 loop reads CASSEARTGEEETQYF. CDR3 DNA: TGCGCCAGCAGTGAAGCCCGGACAGGAGAAGAGGAGACCCAGTACTTC.

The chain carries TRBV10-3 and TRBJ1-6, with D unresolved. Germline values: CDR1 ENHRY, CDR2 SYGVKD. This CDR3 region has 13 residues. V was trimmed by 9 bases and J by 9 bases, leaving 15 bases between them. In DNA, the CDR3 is TGTGCCATGACCGAAAGCGACGTTTCACCCCTCCACTTT. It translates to CAMTESDVSPLHF.

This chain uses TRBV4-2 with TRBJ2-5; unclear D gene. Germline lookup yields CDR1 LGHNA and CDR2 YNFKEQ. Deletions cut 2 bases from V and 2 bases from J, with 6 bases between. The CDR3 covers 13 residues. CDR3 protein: CASSQSSQETQYF. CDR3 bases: TGTGCCAGCAGCCAATCATCACAAGAGACCCAGTACTTC.

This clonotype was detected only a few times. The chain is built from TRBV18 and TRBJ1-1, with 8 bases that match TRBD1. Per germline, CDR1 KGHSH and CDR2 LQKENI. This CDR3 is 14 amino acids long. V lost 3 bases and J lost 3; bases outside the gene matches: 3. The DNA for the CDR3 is TGTGCCAGCTCACCGGCACAGGGGGACACTGAAGCTTTCTTT. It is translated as CASSPAQGDTEAFF.

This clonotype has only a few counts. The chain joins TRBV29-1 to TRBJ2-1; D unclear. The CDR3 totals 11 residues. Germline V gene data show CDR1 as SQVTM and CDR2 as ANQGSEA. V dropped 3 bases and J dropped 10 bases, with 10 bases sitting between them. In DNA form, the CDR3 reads TGCAGCGTTGAGCCTGCAAGGGAGCAGTTCTTC. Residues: CSVEPAREQFF.

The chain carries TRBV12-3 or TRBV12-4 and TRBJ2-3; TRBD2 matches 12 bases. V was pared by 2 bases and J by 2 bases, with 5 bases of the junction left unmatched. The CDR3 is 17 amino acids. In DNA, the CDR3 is TGTGCCAGCAGTTTAACGGCTAGCGGGAGGGCCACAGATACGCAGTATTTT. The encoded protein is CASSLTASGRATDTQYF.

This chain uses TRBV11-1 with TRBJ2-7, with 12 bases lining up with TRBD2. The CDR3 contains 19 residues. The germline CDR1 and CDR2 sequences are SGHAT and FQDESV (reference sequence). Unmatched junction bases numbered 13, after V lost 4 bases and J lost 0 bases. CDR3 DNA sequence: TGTGCCAGCAGCTCGACTAGCGGGAGAAGGCCCCCAAGCTCCTACGAGCAGTACTTC. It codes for CASSSTSGRRPPSSYEQYF.

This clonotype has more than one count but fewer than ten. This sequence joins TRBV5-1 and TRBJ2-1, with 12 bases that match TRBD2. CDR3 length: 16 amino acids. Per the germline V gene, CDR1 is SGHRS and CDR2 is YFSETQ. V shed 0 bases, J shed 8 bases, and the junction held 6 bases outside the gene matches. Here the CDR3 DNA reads TGCGCCAGCAGCTTGGGACTAGCGGGAGATATAGATGAGCAGTTCTTC. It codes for CASSLGLAGDIDEQFF.

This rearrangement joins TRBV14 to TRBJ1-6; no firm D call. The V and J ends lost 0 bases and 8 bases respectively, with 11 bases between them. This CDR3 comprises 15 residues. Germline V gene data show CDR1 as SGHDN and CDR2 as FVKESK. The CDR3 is CASSQDSFVDSPLHF. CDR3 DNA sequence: TGTGCCAGCAGCCAAGACAGTTTTGTGGATTCACCCCTCCACTTT.

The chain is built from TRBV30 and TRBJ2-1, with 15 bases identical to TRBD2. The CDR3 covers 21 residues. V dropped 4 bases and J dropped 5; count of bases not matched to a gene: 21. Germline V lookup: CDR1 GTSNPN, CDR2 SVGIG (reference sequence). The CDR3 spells CAWMSLIPGLAGGPRDNEQFF. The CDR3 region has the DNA TGTGCCTGGATGTCTTTAATCCCCGGACTAGCGGGAGGGCCAAGGGACAATGAGCAGTTCTTC.

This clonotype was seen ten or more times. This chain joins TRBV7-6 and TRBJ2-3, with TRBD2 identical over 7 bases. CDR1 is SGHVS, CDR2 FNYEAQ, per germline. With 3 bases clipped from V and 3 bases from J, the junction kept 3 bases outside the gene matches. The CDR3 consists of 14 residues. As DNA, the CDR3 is TGTGCCAGCAGCTTCGGACTAGGAACAGATACGCAGTATTTT. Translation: CASSFGLGTDTQYF.

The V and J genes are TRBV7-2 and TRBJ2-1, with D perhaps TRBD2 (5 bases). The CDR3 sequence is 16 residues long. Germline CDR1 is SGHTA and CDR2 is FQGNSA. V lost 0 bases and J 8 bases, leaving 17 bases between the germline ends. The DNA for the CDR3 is TGTGCCAGCAGCTTAGCGCGGGCAGCCCTGAGCGATGAGCAGTTCTTC. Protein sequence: CASSLARAALSDEQFF.

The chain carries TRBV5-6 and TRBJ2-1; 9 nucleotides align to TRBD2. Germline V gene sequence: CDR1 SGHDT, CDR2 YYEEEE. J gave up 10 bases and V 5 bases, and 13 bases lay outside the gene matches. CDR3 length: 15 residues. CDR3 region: CASRIGAGGPGEQFF. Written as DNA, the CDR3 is TGTGCCAGCAGAATCGGGGCGGGAGGGCCGGGCGAGCAGTTCTTC.

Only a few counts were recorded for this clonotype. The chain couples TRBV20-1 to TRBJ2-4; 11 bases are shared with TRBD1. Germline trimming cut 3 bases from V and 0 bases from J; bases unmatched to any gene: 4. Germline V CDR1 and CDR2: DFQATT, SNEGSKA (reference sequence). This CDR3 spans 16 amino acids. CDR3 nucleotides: TGCAGTGCTAGGGACAGGGGGCGGCTAGCCAAAAACATTCAGTACTTC. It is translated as CSARDRGRLAKNIQYF.

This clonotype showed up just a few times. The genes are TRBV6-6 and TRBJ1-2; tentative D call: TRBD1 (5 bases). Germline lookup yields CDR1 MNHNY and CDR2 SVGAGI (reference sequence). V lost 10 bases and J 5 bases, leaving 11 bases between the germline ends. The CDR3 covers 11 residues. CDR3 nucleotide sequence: TGTGCCATCGGGACGGGATATGGCTACACCTTC. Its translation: CAIGTGYGYTF.

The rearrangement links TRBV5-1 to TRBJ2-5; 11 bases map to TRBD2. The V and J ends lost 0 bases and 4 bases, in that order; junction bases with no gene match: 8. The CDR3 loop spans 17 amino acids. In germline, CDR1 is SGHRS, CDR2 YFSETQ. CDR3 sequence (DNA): TGCGCCAGCAGCTTGGCCATCGTAACTAGCGGGAGAGAGACCCAGTACTTC. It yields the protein CASSLAIVTSGRETQYF.

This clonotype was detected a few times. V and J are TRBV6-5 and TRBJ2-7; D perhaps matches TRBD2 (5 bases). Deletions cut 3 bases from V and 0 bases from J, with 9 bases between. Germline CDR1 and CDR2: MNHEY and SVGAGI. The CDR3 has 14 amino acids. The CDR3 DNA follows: TGTGCCAGCAGTTATCTCCGGGGCTCCTACGAGCAGTACTTC. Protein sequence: CASSYLRGSYEQYF.